A single sample is the source of the 3 T cell receptor beta chains below, sequenced in a study of metastatic and nonmetastatic thyroid tumors. TCRdb re-called clones from the PCR reads using MiXCR. The sample has 25,000 to 30,000 clones, 20% to 25% seen once. No patient received treatment before thyroid surgery. What was sequenced was blood. The receptors derive from a female donor with papillary thyroid cancer or a benign thyroid nodule (not recorded which). Some clones in this sample may be carry-over from other donors' samples.

In regard to this clone: Given a much more abundant clone one base away, this may be a read error. Other DNA sequences in the same sample also yield this CDR3. This chain uses TRBV27 with TRBJ2-5; 7 positions agree with TRBD2. The CDR3 totals 16 residues. Germline CDR1 and CDR2: MNHEY and SMNVEV (reference sequence). The V and J ends lost 2 bases and 5 bases, in that order; junction bases with no gene match: 11. CDR3 coding DNA: TGTGCCAGCAGTTTAGACCTGGCGGGAGTCGGTGAGACCCAGTACTTC. It is translated as CASSLDLAGVGETQYF.

This chain joins TRBV7-8 and TRBJ2-7; D possibly matches TRBD1 or TRBD2 (5 bases each). The CDR3 covers 13 residues. Per germline, CDR1 SGHVS and CDR2 FQNEAQ. Trimming cost V 6 bases and J 5 bases, with 14 bases left between them. CDR3 loop: CASSPRDGHEQYF. In DNA, the CDR3 is TGTGCCAGCAGTCCTCGGGACGGCCACGAGCAGTACTTC.

This clone was found many times. The chain combines TRBV4-1 with TRBJ2-2; TRBD1 agrees at 9 bases. From germline, CDR1 is MGHRA and CDR2 YSYEKL. There are 17 residues in the CDR3. Losses at the gene ends were 4 bases for V and 4 bases for J; bases not matched to a gene: 10. CDR3 residues: CASSPIDRGSGTGELFF. The CDR3 coding sequence is TGCGCCAGCAGCCCCATCGACAGGGGGTCGGGCACCGGGGAGCTGTTTTTT.